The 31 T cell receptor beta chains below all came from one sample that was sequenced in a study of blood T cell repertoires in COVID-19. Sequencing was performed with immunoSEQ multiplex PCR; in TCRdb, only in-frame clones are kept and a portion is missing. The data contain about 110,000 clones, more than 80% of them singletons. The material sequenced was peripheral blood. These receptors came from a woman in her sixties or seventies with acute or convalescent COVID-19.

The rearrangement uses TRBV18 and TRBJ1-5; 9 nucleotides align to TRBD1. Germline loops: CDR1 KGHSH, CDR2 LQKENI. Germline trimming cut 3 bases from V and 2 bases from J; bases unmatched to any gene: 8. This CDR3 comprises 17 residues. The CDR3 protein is CASSPSGTGRGNQPQHF. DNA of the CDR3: TGTGCCAGCTCACCCTCCGGGACAGGGAGGGGCAATCAGCCCCAGCATTTT.

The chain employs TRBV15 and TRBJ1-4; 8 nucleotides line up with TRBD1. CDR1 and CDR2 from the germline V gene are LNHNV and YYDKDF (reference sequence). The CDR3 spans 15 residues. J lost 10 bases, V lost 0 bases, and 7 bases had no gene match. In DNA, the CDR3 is TGTGCCACCAGCAGAGATGGACAGGGAATTGGAAAACTGTTTTTT. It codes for CATSRDGQGIGKLFF.

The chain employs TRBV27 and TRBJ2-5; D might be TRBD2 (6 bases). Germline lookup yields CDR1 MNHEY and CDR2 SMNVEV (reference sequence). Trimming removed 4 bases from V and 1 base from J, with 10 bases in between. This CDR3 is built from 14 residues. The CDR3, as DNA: TGTGCCAGCAGTTCAGTCGGGAGCCAAGAGACCCAGTACTTC. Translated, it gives CASSSVGSQETQYF.

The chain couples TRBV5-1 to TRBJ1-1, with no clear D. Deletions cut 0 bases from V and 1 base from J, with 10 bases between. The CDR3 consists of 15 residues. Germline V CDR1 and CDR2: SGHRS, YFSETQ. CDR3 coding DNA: TGCGCCAGCAGCTTGGTCACCGGGAGGAACACTGAAGCTTTCTTT. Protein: CASSLVTGRNTEAFF.

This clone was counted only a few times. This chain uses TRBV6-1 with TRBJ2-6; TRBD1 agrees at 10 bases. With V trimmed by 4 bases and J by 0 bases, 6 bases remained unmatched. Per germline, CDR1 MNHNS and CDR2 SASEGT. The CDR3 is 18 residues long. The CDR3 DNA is TGTGCCAGCAGTGGACAGGGGGCGCCGTTCTCTGGGGCCAACGTCCTGACTTTC. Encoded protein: CASSGQGAPFSGANVLTF.

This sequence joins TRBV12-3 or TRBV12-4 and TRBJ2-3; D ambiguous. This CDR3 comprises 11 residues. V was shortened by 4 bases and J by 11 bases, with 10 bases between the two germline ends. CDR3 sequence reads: CASSSAIQQYF. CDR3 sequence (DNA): TGTGCCAGCAGTTCTGCGATCCAGCAGTATTTT.

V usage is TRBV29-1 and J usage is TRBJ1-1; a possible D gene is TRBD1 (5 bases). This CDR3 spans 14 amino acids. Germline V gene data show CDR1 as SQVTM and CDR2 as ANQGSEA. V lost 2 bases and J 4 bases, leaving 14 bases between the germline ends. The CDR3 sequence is CSVEFSRGGTEAFF. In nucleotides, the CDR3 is TGCAGCGTTGAATTTAGTAGGGGCGGCACTGAAGCTTTCTTT.

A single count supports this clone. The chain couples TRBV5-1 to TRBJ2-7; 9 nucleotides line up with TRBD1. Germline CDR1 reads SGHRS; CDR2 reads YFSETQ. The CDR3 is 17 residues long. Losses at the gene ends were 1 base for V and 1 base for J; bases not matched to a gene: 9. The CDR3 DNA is TGCGCCAGCAGCTTGCTGGTCGGGACAGGGAGTTCCTACGAGCAGTACTTC. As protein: CASSLLVGTGSSYEQYF.

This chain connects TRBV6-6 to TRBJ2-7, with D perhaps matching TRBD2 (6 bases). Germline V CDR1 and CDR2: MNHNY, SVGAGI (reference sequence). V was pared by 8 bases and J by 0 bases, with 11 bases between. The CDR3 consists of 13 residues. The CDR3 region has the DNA TGTGCCAGCTGCTTGGGGGGCTCCTACGAGCAGTACTTC. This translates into CASCLGGSYEQYF.

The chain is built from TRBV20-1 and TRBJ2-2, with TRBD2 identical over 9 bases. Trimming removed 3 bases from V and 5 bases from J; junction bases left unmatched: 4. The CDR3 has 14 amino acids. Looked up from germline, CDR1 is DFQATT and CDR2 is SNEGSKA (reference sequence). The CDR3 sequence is CSASDSGRTGELFF. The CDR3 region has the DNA TGCAGTGCTAGTGACAGCGGGAGGACCGGGGAGCTGTTTTTT.

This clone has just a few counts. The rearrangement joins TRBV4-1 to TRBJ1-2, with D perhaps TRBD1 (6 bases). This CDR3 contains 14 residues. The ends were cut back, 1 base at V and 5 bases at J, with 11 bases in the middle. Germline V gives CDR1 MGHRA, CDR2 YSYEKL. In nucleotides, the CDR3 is TGCGCCAGCAGCCAAGCCGGGACAAGTTATGGCTACACCTTC. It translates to CASSQAGTSYGYTF.

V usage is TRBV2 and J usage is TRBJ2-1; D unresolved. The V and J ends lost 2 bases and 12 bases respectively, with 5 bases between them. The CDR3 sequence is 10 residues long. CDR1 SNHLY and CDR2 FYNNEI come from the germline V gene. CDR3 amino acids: CASSEQSQFF. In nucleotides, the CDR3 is TGTGCCAGCAGTGAACAGTCGCAGTTCTTC.

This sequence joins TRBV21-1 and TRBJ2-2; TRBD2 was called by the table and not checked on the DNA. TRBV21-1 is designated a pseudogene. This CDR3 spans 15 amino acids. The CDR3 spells CASSGRRANTGELFF. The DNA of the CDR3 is TGTGCCAGCAGCGGCCGGAGGGCGAACACCGGGGAGCTGTTTTTT.

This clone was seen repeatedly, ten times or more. CDR3 in amino acids: CASSLLAGETGELFF. The CDR3 DNA is TGTGCCAGCAGTCTACTAGCGGGAGAAACCGGGGAGCTGTTTTTT. This chain connects TRBV7-2 to TRBJ2-2; TRBD2 matches 11 bases. Germline V gene lookup returns CDR1 SGHTA and CDR2 FQGNSA. After removal of 6 bases from V and 5 bases from J, the junction contained 5 bases not matched to a gene. The length of the CDR3 is 15 residues.

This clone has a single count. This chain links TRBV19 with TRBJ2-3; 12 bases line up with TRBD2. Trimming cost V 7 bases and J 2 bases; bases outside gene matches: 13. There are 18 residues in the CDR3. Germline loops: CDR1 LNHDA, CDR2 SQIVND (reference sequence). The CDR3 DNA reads TGTGCCAGTACCCAAATCTGGACTAGCGGGGAAACCACAGATACGCAGTATTTT. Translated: CASTQIWTSGETTDTQYF.

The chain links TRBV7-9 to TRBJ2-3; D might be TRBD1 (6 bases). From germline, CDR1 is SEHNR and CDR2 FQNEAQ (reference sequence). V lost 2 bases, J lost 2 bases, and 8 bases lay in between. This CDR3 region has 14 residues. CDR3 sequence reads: CASSLPGVTDTQYF. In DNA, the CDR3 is TGTGCCAGCAGCTTACCAGGGGTCACAGATACGCAGTATTTT.

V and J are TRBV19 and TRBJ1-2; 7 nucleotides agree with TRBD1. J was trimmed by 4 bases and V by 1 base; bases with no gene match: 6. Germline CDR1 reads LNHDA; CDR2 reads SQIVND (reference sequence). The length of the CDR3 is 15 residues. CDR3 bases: TGTGCCAGTAGTATAGTAAGGGGGCAGAGCTATGGCTACACCTTC. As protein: CASSIVRGQSYGYTF. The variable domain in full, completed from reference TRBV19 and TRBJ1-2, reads DGGITQSPKYLFRKEGQNVTLSCEQNLNHDAMYWYRQDPGQGLRLIYYSQIVNDFQKGDIAEGYSVSREKKESFPLTVTSAQKNPTAFYLCASSIVRGQSYGYTFGSGTRLTVV.

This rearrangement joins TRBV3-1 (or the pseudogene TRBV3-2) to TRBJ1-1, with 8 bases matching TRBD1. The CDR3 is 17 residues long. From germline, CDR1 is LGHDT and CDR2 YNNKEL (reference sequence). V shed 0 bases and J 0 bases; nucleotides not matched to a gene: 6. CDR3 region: CASSQENRGRMNTEAFF. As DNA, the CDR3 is TGTGCCAGCAGCCAAGAGAACAGGGGGAGAATGAACACTGAAGCTTTCTTT.

This CDR3 is CASSLEGVAGNTIYF. CDR3 nucleotides: TGTGCCAGCAGCTTAGAGGGGGTGGCTGGAAACACCATATATTTT. The V and J genes are TRBV5-4 and TRBJ1-3; D perhaps matches TRBD1 (6 bases). Trimming took 2 bases from V and 2 from J, leaving 11 bases between them. The CDR3 extends over 15 amino acids. Per the germline V gene, CDR1 is SGHNT and CDR2 is YYREEE (reference sequence). Full variable domain (remainder filled in from reference TRBV5-4 and TRBJ1-3): ETGVTQSPTHLIKTRGQQVTLRCSSQSGHNTVSWYQQALGQGPQFIFQYYREEENGRGNFPPRFSGLQFPNYSSELNVNALELDDSALYLCASSLEGVAGNTIYFGEGSWLTVV.

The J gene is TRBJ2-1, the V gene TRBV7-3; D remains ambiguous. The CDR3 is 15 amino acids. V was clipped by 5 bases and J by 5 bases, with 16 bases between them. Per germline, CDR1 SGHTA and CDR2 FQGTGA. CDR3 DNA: TGTGCCAGCAGCCCGACTCCCGGTTGGGACAATGAGCAGTTCTTC. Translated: CASSPTPGWDNEQFF.

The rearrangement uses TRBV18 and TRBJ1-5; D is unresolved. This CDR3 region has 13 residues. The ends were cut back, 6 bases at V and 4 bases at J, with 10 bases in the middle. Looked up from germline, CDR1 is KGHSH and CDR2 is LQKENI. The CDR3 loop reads CASSQAGNQPQHF. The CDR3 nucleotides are TGTGCCAGCTCCCAGGCAGGTAATCAGCCCCAGCATTTT.

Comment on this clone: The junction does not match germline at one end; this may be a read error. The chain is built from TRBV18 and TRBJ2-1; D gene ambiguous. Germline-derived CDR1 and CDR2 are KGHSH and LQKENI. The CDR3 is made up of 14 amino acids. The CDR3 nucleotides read TGTGCCACCTCAAGCGACTTATCCTACAATGAGCAGTTCTTC. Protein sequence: CATSSDLSYNEQFF. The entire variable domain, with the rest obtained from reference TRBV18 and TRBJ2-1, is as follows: NAGVMQNPRHLVRRRGQEARLRCSPMKGHSHVYWYRQLPEEGLKFMVYLQKENIIDESGMPKERFSAEFPKEGPSILRIQQVVRGDSAAYFCATSSDLSYNEQFFGPGTRLTVL.

The DNA of the CDR3 is TGTGCCAGCAGCCAGAATCCGGACTTCTATGGCTACACCTTC. As protein: CASSQNPDFYGYTF. This chain joins TRBV3-1 (or the pseudogene TRBV3-2) and TRBJ1-2; D not certain. Germline V gene data show CDR1 as LGHDT and CDR2 as YNNKEL (reference sequence). This CDR3 is 14 amino acids long. Trimming took 3 bases from V and 4 from J, leaving 12 bases between them.

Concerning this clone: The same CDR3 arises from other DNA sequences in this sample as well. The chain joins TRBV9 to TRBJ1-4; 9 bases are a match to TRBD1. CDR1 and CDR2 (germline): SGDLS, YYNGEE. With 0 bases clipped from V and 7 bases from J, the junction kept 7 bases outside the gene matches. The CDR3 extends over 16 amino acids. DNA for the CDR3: TGTGCCAGCAGCGTAGCTACGGGACAGGGAGGTGAAAAACTGTTTTTT. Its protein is CASSVATGQGGEKLFF.

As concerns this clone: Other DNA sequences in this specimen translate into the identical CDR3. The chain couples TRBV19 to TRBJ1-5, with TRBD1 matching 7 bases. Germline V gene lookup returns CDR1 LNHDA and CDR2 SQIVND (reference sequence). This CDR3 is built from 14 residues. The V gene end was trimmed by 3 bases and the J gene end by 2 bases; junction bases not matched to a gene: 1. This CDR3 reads CASSIGTGNQPQHF. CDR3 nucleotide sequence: TGTGCCAGTAGTATTGGGACAGGCAATCAGCCCCAGCATTTT.

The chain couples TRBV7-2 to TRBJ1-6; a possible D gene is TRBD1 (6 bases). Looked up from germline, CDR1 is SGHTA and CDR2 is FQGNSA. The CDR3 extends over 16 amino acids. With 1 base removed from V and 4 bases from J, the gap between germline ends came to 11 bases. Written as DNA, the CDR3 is TGTGCCAGCAGCTTAGTGGGGCAGGGGTATAATTCACCCCTCCACTTT. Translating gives CASSLVGQGYNSPLHF. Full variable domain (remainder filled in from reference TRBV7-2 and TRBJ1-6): GAGVSQSPSNKVTEKGKDVELRCDPISGHTALYWYRQSLGQGLEFLIYFQGNSAPDKSGLPSDRFSAERTGGSVSTLTIQRTQQEDSAVYLCASSLVGQGYNSPLHFGNGTRLTVT.

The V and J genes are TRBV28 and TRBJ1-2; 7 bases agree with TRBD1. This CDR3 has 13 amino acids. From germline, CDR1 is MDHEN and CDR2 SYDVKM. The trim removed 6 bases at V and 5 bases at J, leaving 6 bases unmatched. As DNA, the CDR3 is TGTGCCAGCAGACCCGACAGGGAATATGGCTACACCTTC. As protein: CASRPDREYGYTF.

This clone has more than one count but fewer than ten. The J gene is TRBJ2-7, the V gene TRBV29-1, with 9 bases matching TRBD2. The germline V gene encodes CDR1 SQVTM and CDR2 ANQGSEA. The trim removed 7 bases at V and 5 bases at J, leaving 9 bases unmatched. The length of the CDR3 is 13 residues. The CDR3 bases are TGCAGCGCCGCAGAGCGGGAGGTCCACGAGCAGTACTTC. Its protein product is CSAAEREVHEQYF.

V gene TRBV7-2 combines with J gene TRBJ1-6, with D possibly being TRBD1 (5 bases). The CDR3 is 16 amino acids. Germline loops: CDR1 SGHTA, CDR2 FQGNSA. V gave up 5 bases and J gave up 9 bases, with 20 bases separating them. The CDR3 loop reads CASSIYTQGSGSPLHF. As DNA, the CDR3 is TGTGCCAGCAGCATATACACTCAGGGTTCGGGTTCACCCCTCCACTTT.

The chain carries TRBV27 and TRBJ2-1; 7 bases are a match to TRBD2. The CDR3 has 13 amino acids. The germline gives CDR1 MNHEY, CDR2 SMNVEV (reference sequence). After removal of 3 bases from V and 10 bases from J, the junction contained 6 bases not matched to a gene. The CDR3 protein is CASSLWGGREQFF. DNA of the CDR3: TGTGCCAGCAGTTTGTGGGGGGGGAGAGAGCAGTTCTTC.

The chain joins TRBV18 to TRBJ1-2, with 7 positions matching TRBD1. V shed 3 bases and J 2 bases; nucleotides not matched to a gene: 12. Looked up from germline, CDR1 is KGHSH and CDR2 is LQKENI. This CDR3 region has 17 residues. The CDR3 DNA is TGTGCCAGCTCACCCACAGGGGTGGGTAGGTCCAACTATGGCTACACCTTC. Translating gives CASSPTGVGRSNYGYTF.